Listed below are T cell receptor beta chains from one sample, sequenced in a study of blood T cell repertoires in COVID-19. The method was immunoSEQ multiplex PCR; TCRdb's version includes in-frame clones alone and lacks a portion of them. The sample lists about 24,000 clones, around 88% occurring once. Material: peripheral blood. These receptors originate from a human donor with active COVID-19. The donor label of this sample is uncertain. CDR3s include the opening cysteine and the closing phenylalanine or tryptophan. A D gene is named only where the DNA matches it firmly. Not every row has a clone size; where given, it reads once, few, many or a size class.

CASSLPVEAFHNEQFF | TGCGCCAGCAGCCTCCCGGTGGAGGCGTTCCACAATGAGCAGTTCTTC | . | TRBV4-1 | 16 | TRBJ2-1 | .
CASSLRGEDSPLHF | TGTGCCAGCAGCCTCAGGGGAGAGGATTCACCCCTCCACTTT | . | TRBV2 | 14 | TRBJ1-6 | once
CASSHRQGRSPLHF | TGTGCCAGCAGCCATAGACAGGGGAGGTCACCCCTCCACTTT | TRBD1 | TRBV28 | 14 | TRBJ1-6 | .
CASSNRVIVNSPLHF | TGTGCCAGCAGTAACAGGGTCATTGTCAATTCACCCCTCCACTTT | . | TRBV5-8 | 15 | TRBJ1-6 | .
CATSDSSSANTGELFF | TGTGCCACCAGTGATTCTAGTAGCGCAAACACCGGGGAGCTGTTTTTT | . | TRBV24-1 | 16 | TRBJ2-2 | .
CASSLDRNYGYTF | TGCGCCAGCAGCCTAGACAGGAACTATGGCTACACCTTC | . | TRBV5-1 | 13 | TRBJ1-2 | .
CASSFGQGGSDTQYF | TGTGCCAGCAGTTTCGGACAGGGAGGATCAGATACGCAGTATTTT | TRBD1 | TRBV28 | 15 | TRBJ2-3 | once
CASRTLAGGQHTNTGELFF | TGTGCCAGCAGAACACTAGCGGGAGGACAACACACGAACACCGGGGAGCTGTTTTTT | TRBD2 | TRBV11-3 | 19 | TRBJ2-2 | once
CASSPDEGSSGNTIYF | TGTGCCAGCTCACCTGACGAGGGTTCCTCTGGAAACACCATATATTTT | . | TRBV18 | 16 | TRBJ1-3 | few
CASGAGGLPYEQYF | TGTGCCAGCGGGGCGGGGGGACTACCCTACGAGCAGTACTTC | TRBD2 | TRBV11-3 | 14 | TRBJ2-7 | .
CASSFDRGIGETQYF | TGTGCCAGCAGCTTTGACAGGGGGATCGGAGAGACCCAGTACTTC | TRBD1 | TRBV11-3 | 15 | TRBJ2-5 | .
CASSASWASNNSPLHF | TGTGCCAGCAGCGCATCGTGGGCTTCTAATAATTCACCCCTCCACTTT | . | TRBV9 | 16 | TRBJ1-6 | .
CASSQGQAPEQYF | TGCGCCAGCAGCCAAGGCCAGGCCCCCGAGCAGTACTTC | . | TRBV4-1 | 13 | TRBJ2-7 | .
CASTLLGGADYGYTF | TGTGCCAGCACCTTACTTGGGGGGGCGGACTATGGCTACACCTTC | . | TRBV7-9 | 15 | TRBJ1-2 | .
CASSPGGMNTEAFF | TGTGCCAGCAGTCCAGGGGGCATGAACACTGAAGCTTTCTTT | TRBD1 | TRBV28 | 14 | TRBJ1-1 | .
CASLSSRGINTEAFF | TGTGCCAGCTTATCGAGTAGGGGGATAAACACTGAAGCTTTCTTT | . | TRBV28 | 15 | TRBJ1-1 | .
CASSLAVGTGTHYGYTF | TGTGCCAGCAGCTTGGCCGTTGGGACAGGGACCCACTATGGCTACACCTTC | TRBD1 | TRBV5-4 | 17 | TRBJ1-2 | .
CASSADRAGGYTF | TGTGCCAGTAGTGCCGACAGGGCCGGAGGCTACACCTTC | TRBD1 | TRBV19 | 13 | TRBJ1-2 | .
CASRDRDRAYGYTF | TGTGCCAGTAGGGACCGGGACAGGGCCTATGGCTACACCTTC | TRBD1 | TRBV19 | 14 | TRBJ1-2 | .
CATSDSTSGRWNEQFF | TGTGCCACCAGTGATTCGACTAGCGGGAGGTGGAATGAGCAGTTCTTC | TRBD2 | TRBV24-1 | 16 | TRBJ2-1 | .
CASSFLAGVYNEQFF | TGTGCCAGCAGCTTTCTAGCGGGAGTTTACAATGAGCAGTTCTTC | TRBD2 | TRBV7-2 | 15 | TRBJ2-1 | .
CASSIKGYSYNSPLHF | TGTGCCAGTAGTATTAAGGGGTACTCCTATAATTCACCCCTCCACTTT | . | TRBV19 | 16 | TRBJ1-6 | once
CASSLVASTRGGGELFF | TGTGCCAGCAGCTTAGTAGCGTCCACCCGGGGTGGCGGGGAGCTGTTTTTT | . | TRBV11-3 | 17 | TRBJ2-2 | .
CASSQGQGNGNTEAFF | TGTGCCAGCAGCCAAGGACAGGGTAACGGGAACACTGAAGCTTTCTTT | TRBD1 | TRBV3-1/TRBV3-2 | 16 | TRBJ1-1 | .
CASSQEAGGNQETQYF | TGTGCCAGCAGCCAAGAAGCGGGGGGAAACCAAGAGACCCAGTACTTC | TRBD2 | TRBV3-1/TRBV3-2 | 16 | TRBJ2-5 | once
CASSLVTLENTEAFF | TGTGCCAGCAGCTTGGTGACACTCGAGAACACTGAAGCTTTCTTT | . | TRBV5-4 | 15 | TRBJ1-1 | once
CASSQDSQPSGSRDEQYF | TGCGCCAGCAGCCAAGATAGTCAACCTAGCGGGAGTCGGGACGAGCAGTACTTC | TRBD2 | TRBV4-1 | 18 | TRBJ2-7 | .
CASHPGGRLSHGQFF | TGTGCCAGCCATCCAGGGGGACGCCTGTCACATGGGCAGTTCTTC | TRBD1 | TRBV28 | 15 | TRBJ2-1 | .
CASSGDPPGAYVSGANVLTF | TGTGCCAGCAGCGGAGATCCCCCAGGGGCCTATGTCTCTGGGGCCAACGTCCTGACTTTC | . | TRBV9 | 20 | TRBJ2-6 | .
CSSSRGVTEAFF | TGCAGCTCGTCCAGGGGCGTGACTGAAGCTTTCTTT | . | TRBV29-1 | 12 | TRBJ1-1 | .
CSVASGNGNEKLFF | TGCAGCGTTGCGTCCGGGAACGGCAATGAAAAACTGTTTTTT | . | TRBV29-1 | 14 | TRBJ1-4 | .
CASSSRLASSTDTQYF | TGTGCCAGCAGCTCCCGACTAGCCTCAAGCACAGATACGCAGTATTTT | TRBD2 | TRBV5-4 | 16 | TRBJ2-3 | .
CASSLAGGGLEQYF | TGCGCCAGCAGCTTGGCTGGGGGGGGCCTCGAGCAGTACTTC | . | TRBV5-1 | 14 | TRBJ2-7 | .
CAINRDSLEGYTF | TGTGCCATCAACCGGGACAGCTTGGAAGGCTACACCTTC | TRBD1 | TRBV10-3 | 13 | TRBJ1-2 | .
CASSSLGTGIANEKLFF | TGCGCCAGCAGCTCACTAGGGACAGGGATCGCTAATGAAAAACTGTTTTTT | TRBD1 | TRBV5-1 | 17 | TRBJ1-4 | .
CASSEVADTQYF | TGTGCCAGCAGCGAGGTGGCAGATACGCAGTATTTT | . | TRBV7-9 | 12 | TRBJ2-3 | .
CASSRQGVTTGELFF | TGTGCCAGCAGCCGACAGGGGGTAACCACCGGGGAGCTGTTTTTT | TRBD1 | TRBV6-5 | 15 | TRBJ2-2 | .
CASSWGQNTEAFF | TGTGCCAGCAGTTGGGGCCAGAACACTGAAGCTTTCTTT | . | TRBV27 | 13 | TRBJ1-1 | .
CASSQTRTGELFF | TGTGCCAGCAGCCAGACTAGAACCGGGGAGCTGTTTTTT | . | TRBV3-1/TRBV3-2 | 13 | TRBJ2-2 | .